One sample yielded the 21 T cell receptor beta chains listed below, sequenced in a study of blood T cell repertoires in COVID-19. The table came from immunoSEQ multiplex PCR; TCRdb's copy has only in-frame clones and leaves some out. The top ten hold 10% to 15% of the sample, which has 84,000 or so clones, around four fifths seen once. Input material: peripheral blood. All receptors come from a woman in her sixties or seventies with active or convalescent COVID-19.

The J gene is TRBJ1-2, the V gene TRBV24-1; no clear D gene. Germline CDR1 reads KGHDR; CDR2 reads SFDVKD. The CDR3 is 13 amino acids. V lost 2 bases, J lost 4 bases, and 7 bases lay in between. Written as DNA, the CDR3 is TGTGCCACCAGTGATTCTCGGGGCTATGGCTACACCTTC. Residues: CATSDSRGYGYTF.

The chain recombines TRBV28 with TRBJ1-2, with D possibly TRBD1 on 6 matching bases. The germline V gene has CDR1 MDHEN and CDR2 SYDVKM. The CDR3 is made up of 13 amino acids. With 6 bases removed from V and 2 bases from J, the gap between germline ends came to 10 bases. The chain's CDR3 is CASSYGTNYGYTF. The CDR3 region has the DNA TGTGCCAGCAGCTACGGGACAAACTATGGCTACACCTTC.

The rearrangement uses TRBV6-1 and TRBJ1-2; D call uncertain. V was shortened by 1 base and J by 8 bases, with 14 bases between the two germline ends. The CDR3 length is 14 residues. The germline gives CDR1 MNHNS, CDR2 SASEGT. The CDR3 sequence: CASSEGRYTIGYTF. The CDR3 coding sequence is TGTGCCAGCAGTGAAGGGAGGTATACTATCGGCTACACCTTC.

V is TRBV7-9 and J is TRBJ1-1; 9 bases map to TRBD1. This CDR3 has 16 residues. J lost 2 bases, V lost 5 bases, and 9 bases had no gene match. Germline assignment: CDR1 SEHNR and CDR2 FQNEAQ (reference sequence). The CDR3 spells CASSLSAGQGNTEAFF. Written as DNA, the CDR3 is TGTGCCAGCAGCCTCTCGGCGGGACAGGGTAACACTGAAGCTTTCTTT.

The CDR3 nucleotides are TGTGCCAGCAGCCGGGACACTTATTCACCCCTCCACTTT. It is translated as CASSRDTYSPLHF. The V and J genes are TRBV6-4 and TRBJ1-6; D is perhaps TRBD1 (6 bases). Trimming took 6 bases from V and 8 from J, leaving 11 bases between them. The CDR3 is 13 residues long. Per germline, CDR1 MRHNA and CDR2 SNTAGT.

The chain employs TRBV14 and TRBJ1-2, with D possibly matching TRBD1 (6 bases). There are 14 residues in the CDR3. V gave up 0 bases and J gave up 8 bases, with 13 bases separating them. The germline V gene has CDR1 SGHDN and CDR2 FVKESK. The CDR3 is CASSQELGGHGYTF. In nucleotides, the CDR3 is TGTGCCAGCAGCCAAGAGTTGGGGGGGCACGGCTACACCTTC.

The rearrangement links TRBV9 to TRBJ2-5, with TRBD1 matching 7 bases. Germline CDR1 reads SGDLS; CDR2 reads YYNGEE. This CDR3 region has 15 residues. With 3 bases clipped from V and 2 bases from J, the junction kept 7 bases outside the gene matches. The chain's CDR3 is CASSGLRGQQETQYF. The CDR3 nucleotides read TGTGCCAGCAGCGGCCTCCGGGGACAGCAAGAGACCCAGTACTTC.

The V call is TRBV6-2 or TRBV6-3, the J call TRBJ1-2; D may be TRBD1 (5 bases). From germline, CDR1 is MNHEY and CDR2 SVGEGT. CDR3 size: 15 residues. With 5 bases removed from V and 6 bases from J, the gap between germline ends came to 19 bases. The CDR3 DNA reads as TGTGCCAGCAGTGGAACCACAGGTTTCGGCGATGGCTACACCTTC. It encodes CASSGTTGFGDGYTF.

The chain links TRBV28 to TRBJ1-5; tentative D call: TRBD1 (6 bases). The CDR3 sequence is 17 residues long. Germline CDR1 and CDR2: MDHEN and SYDVKM. Trimming cost V 5 bases and J 1 base, with 18 bases left between them. CDR3 in amino acids: CASSAIRGTVSNQPQHF. CDR3 in DNA: TGTGCCAGCAGTGCTATAAGGGGGACGGTAAGCAATCAGCCCCAGCATTTT.

The rearrangement joins TRBV6-6 to TRBJ1-5; D is unresolved. The V gene's germline CDR1 is MNHNY and CDR2 SVGAGI (reference sequence). The ends were cut back, 5 bases at V and 0 bases at J, with 5 bases in the middle. CDR3 length: 13 amino acids. This CDR3 is CASSAGSNQPQHF. The CDR3 DNA is TGTGCCAGCAGTGCAGGTAGCAATCAGCCCCAGCATTTT.

This chain joins TRBV18 and TRBJ1-6; 9 bases fit TRBD1. This CDR3 has 15 amino acids. V trimming: 3 bases; J trimming: 7 bases; junction bases outside the gene matches: 4. CDR1 is KGHSH, CDR2 LQKENI, per germline. The CDR3 here is CASSPNRGQNSPLHF. The CDR3 DNA reads as TGTGCCAGCTCACCGAACAGGGGGCAAAATTCACCCCTCCACTTT.

This clone has more than one count but fewer than ten. This sequence joins TRBV7-8 and TRBJ1-3, with D possibly TRBD1 on 6 matching bases. Germline V CDR1 and CDR2: SGHVS, FQNEAQ. This CDR3 spans 14 amino acids. Trimming removed 1 base from V and 9 bases from J, with 13 bases in between. In DNA, the CDR3 is TGTGCCAGCAGCTTAGAAGGGGGTAGGCCCACCATATATTTT. Its protein is CASSLEGGRPTIYF.

CDR3 sequence: CASGARLAGTTYEQYF. CDR3 in DNA: TGTGCCAGCGGGGCAAGGTTAGCGGGGACGACCTACGAGCAGTACTTC. The V and J genes are TRBV2 and TRBJ2-7, with 8 bases lining up with TRBD2. CDR1 and CDR2 (germline): SNHLY, FYNNEI. CDR3 length: 16 amino acids. V shed 8 bases and J 2 bases; nucleotides not matched to a gene: 14.

The chain employs TRBV2 and TRBJ1-1, with a weak D call TRBD1 (6 bases). This CDR3 has 13 residues. CDR1 is SNHLY and CDR2 is FYNNEI in the germline V gene. The ends were cut back, 11 bases at V and 7 bases at J, with 20 bases in the middle. The CDR3 sequence is CALGDTPGGEAFF. DNA for the CDR3: TGTGCCCTCGGGGACACTCCAGGAGGTGAAGCTTTCTTT.

This chain links TRBV2 with TRBJ2-5; 9 bases agree with TRBD2. With 0 bases clipped from V and 4 bases from J, the junction kept 9 bases outside the gene matches. Germline values: CDR1 SNHLY, CDR2 FYNNEI. This CDR3 is built from 17 residues. In nucleotides, the CDR3 is TGTGCCAGCAGTGAAGCGGGGGGGACTAGCCGATTAGAGACCCAGTACTTC. The encoded protein is CASSEAGGTSRLETQYF.

This clone showed up just a few times. The rearrangement links TRBV6-5 to TRBJ1-1, with unresolved D. This CDR3 spans 13 amino acids. Germline V gives CDR1 MNHEY, CDR2 SVGAGI. Trimming took 6 bases from V and 0 from J, leaving 8 bases between them. CDR3 sequence reads: CASRRSMNTEAFF. CDR3 nucleotide sequence: TGTGCCAGCAGGAGGAGTATGAACACTGAAGCTTTCTTT.

This clone was counted only a few times. This chain links TRBV2 with TRBJ1-1; D gene ambiguous. Trimming pared 4 bases from V and 7 bases from J, leaving 10 bases between. The CDR3 loop spans 12 amino acids. Germline lookup yields CDR1 SNHLY and CDR2 FYNNEI. This CDR3 reads CASSGPRGEAFF. The CDR3 DNA is TGTGCCAGCAGTGGGCCCAGAGGTGAAGCTTTCTTT. Supplemented by reference TRBV2 and TRBJ1-1, the full variable domain reads EPEVTQTPSHQVTQMGQEVILRCVPISNHLYFYWYRQILGQKVEFLVSFYNNEISEKSEIFDDQFSVERPDGSNFTLKIRSTKLEDSAMYFCASSGPRGEAFFGQGTRLTVV.

The chain uses TRBV18 and TRBJ2-7; TRBD2 is a possible D gene (6 bases). The ends were cut back, 6 bases at V and 2 bases at J, with 17 bases in the middle. Germline values: CDR1 KGHSH, CDR2 LQKENI. The CDR3 loop spans 15 amino acids. The CDR3 coding sequence is TGTGCCAGCTCCAGATCGGAGGGACCGGCCTACGAGCAGTACTTC. Its protein product is CASSRSEGPAYEQYF.

In its sample, this clone was seen once. The sample contains more than one DNA sequence encoding this CDR3. The gene calls are TRBV2 and TRBJ2-1; D not certain. This CDR3 has 14 amino acids. V was clipped by 4 bases and J by 4 bases, with 11 bases between them. The germline V gene has CDR1 SNHLY and CDR2 FYNNEI. For the CDR3, the DNA is TGTGCCAGCAGTGGATCGGGTAATTACAATGAGCAGTTCTTC. Translation gives CASSGSGNYNEQFF.

CDR3 residues: CASAGQSINTEAFF. The CDR3 DNA reads TGTGCCAGCGCTGGACAGTCGATAAACACTGAAGCTTTCTTT. The chain recombines TRBV6-5 with TRBJ1-1; D is possibly TRBD1 (6 bases). Germline V lookup: CDR1 MNHEY, CDR2 SVGAGI. V lost 8 bases and J lost 2, with 15 bases in between. The CDR3 runs 14 residues.

This chain links TRBV19 with TRBJ1-3, with D perhaps TRBD1 (5 bases). CDR1 and CDR2 (germline): LNHDA, SQIVND (reference sequence). V was pared by 9 bases and J by 0 bases, with 6 bases between. The CDR3 contains 12 residues. The CDR3 region is CASRDSGNTIYF. For the CDR3, the DNA is TGTGCCAGCAGGGACTCTGGAAACACCATATATTTT.